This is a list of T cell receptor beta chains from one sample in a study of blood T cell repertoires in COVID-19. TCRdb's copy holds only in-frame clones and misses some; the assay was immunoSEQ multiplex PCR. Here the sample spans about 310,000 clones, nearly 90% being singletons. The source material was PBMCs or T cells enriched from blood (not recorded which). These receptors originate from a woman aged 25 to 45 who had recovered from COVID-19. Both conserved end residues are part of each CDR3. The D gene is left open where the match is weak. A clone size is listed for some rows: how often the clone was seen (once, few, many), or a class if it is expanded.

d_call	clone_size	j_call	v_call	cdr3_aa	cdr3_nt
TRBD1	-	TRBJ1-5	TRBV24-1	CATSDGQGEPQHF	TGTGCCACCAGTGATGGACAGGGTGAGCCCCAGCATTTT
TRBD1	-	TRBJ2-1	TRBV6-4	CASSDPGTGDYNEQFF	TGTGCCAGCAGTGACCCCGGGACAGGGGACTACAATGAGCAGTTCTTC
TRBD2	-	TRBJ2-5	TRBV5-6	CASSFGLAGRQETQYF	TGTGCCAGCAGCTTTGGGTTAGCGGGAAGACAAGAGACCCAGTACTTC
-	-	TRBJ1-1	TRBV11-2	CASSPQRVMVTEAFF	TGTGCCAGCAGCCCTCAACGGGTGATGGTTACTGAAGCTTTCTTT
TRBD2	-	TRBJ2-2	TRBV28	CASSPSREGPTGELFF	TGTGCCAGCAGTCCTAGCCGGGAGGGCCCCACCGGGGAGCTGTTTTTT
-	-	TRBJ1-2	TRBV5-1	CASSFGDSGYTF	TGCGCCAGCAGCTTCGGGGATTCTGGCTACACCTTC
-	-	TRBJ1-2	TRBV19	CASSTSHSGYTF	TGTGCCAGTAGTACAAGCCATAGCGGCTACACCTTC
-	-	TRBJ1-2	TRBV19	CASSGKKGTARVEFGYTF	TGTGCCAGTAGTGGAAAAAAAGGAACGGCCAGGGTGGAATTCGGCTACACCTTC
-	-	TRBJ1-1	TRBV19	CASNAPGIDTEAFF	TGTGCCAGTAACGCCCCAGGGATAGACACTGAAGCTTTCTTT
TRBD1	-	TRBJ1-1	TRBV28	CASSRLPDRGHTEAFF	TGTGCCAGCAGCCGCCTACCGGACAGGGGGCACACTGAAGCTTTCTTT
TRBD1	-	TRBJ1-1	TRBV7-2	CASSLAGTGGAAFF	TGTGCCAGCAGCTTGGCCGGGACAGGGGGTGCAGCTTTCTTT
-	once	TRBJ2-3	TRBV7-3	CASSLKVAHTDTQYF	TGTGCCAGCAGCTTAAAGGTAGCGCACACAGATACGCAGTATTTT
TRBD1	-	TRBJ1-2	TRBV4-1	CASSQVQGAHGYGYTF	TGCGCCAGCAGCCAAGTACAGGGGGCGCATGGCTATGGCTACACCTTC
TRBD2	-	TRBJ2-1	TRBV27	CASSRLGRRNYNEQFF	TGTGCCAGCAGTCGCCTCGGGAGGCGTAACTACAATGAGCAGTTCTTC
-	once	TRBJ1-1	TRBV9	CASSVNALMNTEAFF	TGTGCCAGCAGCGTAAACGCACTAATGAACACTGAAGCTTTCTTT
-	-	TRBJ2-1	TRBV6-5	CASSPGHSYNEQFF	TGTGCCAGCAGTCCGGGACACTCCTACAATGAGCAGTTCTTC
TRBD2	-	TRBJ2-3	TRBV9	CASSVLSGGRADTQYF	TGTGCCAGCAGCGTTTTATCGGGAGGGAGGGCAGATACGCAGTATTTT
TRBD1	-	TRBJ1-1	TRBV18	CASSPNRGLTEAFF	TGTGCCAGCTCACCGAACAGGGGGCTAACTGAAGCTTTCTTT
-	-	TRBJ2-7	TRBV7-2	CASSLVGGAYEQYF	TGTGCCAGCAGCTTAGTCGGAGGGGCCTACGAGCAGTACTTC
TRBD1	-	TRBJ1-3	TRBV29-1	CSVEFRDSHRDTIYF	TGCAGCGTTGAATTCCGGGACAGCCACCGAGACACCATATATTTT
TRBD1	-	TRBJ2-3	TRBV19	CASTPGPDRGITQYF	TGTGCCAGTACCCCAGGCCCCGACAGGGGCATTACGCAGTATTTT
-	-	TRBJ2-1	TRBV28	CASSTVMWEQFF	TGTGCCAGCAGTACAGTTATGTGGGAGCAGTTCTTC
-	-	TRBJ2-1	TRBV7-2	CASSPQGDSYNEQFF	TGTGCCAGCAGCCCGCAGGGCGACTCCTACAATGAGCAGTTCTTC
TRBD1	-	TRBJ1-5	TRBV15	CATSPDRGGQPQHF	TGTGCCACCAGCCCGGACAGGGGTGGTCAGCCCCAGCATTTT
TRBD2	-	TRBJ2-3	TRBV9	CASSVAGLAGNMVRDTQYF	TGTGCCAGCAGCGTAGCTGGTCTAGCGGGTAACATGGTAAGAGATACGCAGTATTTT
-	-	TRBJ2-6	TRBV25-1	CASSALAFSGANVLTF	TGTGCCAGCAGTGCGCTGGCCTTCTCTGGGGCCAACGTCCTGACTTTC
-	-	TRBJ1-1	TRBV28	CASSQGHTEAFF	TGTGCCAGCAGCCAGGGCCACACTGAAGCTTTCTTT
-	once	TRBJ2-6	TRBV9	CASSAQGFRGANVLTF	TGTGCCAGCAGCGCACAGGGATTCAGGGGGGCCAACGTCCTGACTTTC
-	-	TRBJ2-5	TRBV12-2	CASRLAYAGIQETQYF	TGTGCAAGTCGCTTAGCCTACGCCGGGATCCAAGAGACCCAGTACTTC
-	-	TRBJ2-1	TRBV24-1	CATSDPMGRYNEQFF	TGTGCCACCAGTGATCCTATGGGGAGGTACAATGAGCAGTTCTTC
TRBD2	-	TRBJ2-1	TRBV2	CASSDTGVGGGYNEQFF	TGTGCCAGCAGTGATACCGGCGTCGGGGGAGGGTACAATGAGCAGTTCTTC
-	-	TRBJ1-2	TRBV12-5	CASGLVHGPAGYGYTF	TGTGCTAGTGGTTTGGTACATGGGCCAGCGGGCTATGGCTACACCTTC